This T cell receptor beta chain comes out of a study of cytomegalovirus exposure and HLA in healthy donors. Trimming took 5 bases from V and 3 from J, leaving 8 bases between them. The CDR3 is 13 residues long. Germline V gene data show CDR1 as SGHTA and CDR2 as FQGNSA. This clone has a single count. The antigen remains unidentified. Notes on the study in general: There were approximately 150 TCR beta chains listed as cytomegalovirus-associated. Many donors carried some public TCRs, although rarity characterized most TCR sequences. Reportedly, diagnosis of cytomegalovirus status by the classifier showed high specificity and sensitivity.

Nominally healthy donors provided the samples, though records likely missed some immune exposures. Primers: 60 Vbeta forward and 13 Jbeta reverse. Here immunoSEQ multiplex PCR was the method, and the copy in TCRdb shows in-frame clones only, minus some. The sample carries about 120,000 clones, 60% to 85% recorded once. The sequence came from a woman younger than 35 in good health and CMV-seronegative. The chain combines TRBV7-2 with TRBJ1-5; D ambiguous. Input material: PBMCs. The CDR3: CASSPGINQPQHF. The CDR3 coding sequence is TGTGCCAGCAGCCCGGGGATCAATCAGCCCCAGCATTTT.